The present entry profiles one T cell receptor (beta chain) with its context. TCRdb keeps only in-frame clones here, not all; method: immunoSEQ multiplex PCR. The profile shows a few thousand clones, more than 30% of them singletons. The data belong to a study of T cells in localized non-small cell lung cancer. This sample comprised lung tumor tissue, obtained before any cancer treatment. The receptor was isolated from a man aged 40 to 75 with stage II squamous cell lung carcinoma.

CDR3 residues: CASSLRTTSIGYNEQFF. In nucleotides, the CDR3 is TGCGCCAGCAGCTTGAGGACGACTAGCATTGGCTACAATGAGCAGTTCTTC. The rearrangement links TRBV5-1 to TRBJ2-1; TRBD2 aligns across 7 bases. Germline assignment: CDR1 SGHRS and CDR2 YFSETQ. This CDR3 is built from 17 residues. V trimming: 1 base; J trimming: 3 bases; junction bases outside the gene matches: 10.